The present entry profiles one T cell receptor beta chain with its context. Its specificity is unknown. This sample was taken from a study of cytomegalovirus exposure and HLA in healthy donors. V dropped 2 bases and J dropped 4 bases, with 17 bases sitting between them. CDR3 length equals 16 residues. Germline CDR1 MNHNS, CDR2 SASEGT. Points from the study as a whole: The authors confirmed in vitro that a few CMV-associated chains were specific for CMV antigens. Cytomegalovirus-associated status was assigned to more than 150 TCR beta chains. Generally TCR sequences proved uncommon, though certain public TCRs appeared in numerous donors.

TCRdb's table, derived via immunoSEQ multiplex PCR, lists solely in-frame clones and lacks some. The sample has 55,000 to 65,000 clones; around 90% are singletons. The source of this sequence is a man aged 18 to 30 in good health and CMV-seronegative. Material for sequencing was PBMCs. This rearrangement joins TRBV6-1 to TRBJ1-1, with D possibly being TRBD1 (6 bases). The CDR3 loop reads CASSEKGDLTTTEAFF. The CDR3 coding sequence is TGTGCCAGCAGTGAAAAGGGGGACCTTACGACCACTGAAGCTTTCTTT.